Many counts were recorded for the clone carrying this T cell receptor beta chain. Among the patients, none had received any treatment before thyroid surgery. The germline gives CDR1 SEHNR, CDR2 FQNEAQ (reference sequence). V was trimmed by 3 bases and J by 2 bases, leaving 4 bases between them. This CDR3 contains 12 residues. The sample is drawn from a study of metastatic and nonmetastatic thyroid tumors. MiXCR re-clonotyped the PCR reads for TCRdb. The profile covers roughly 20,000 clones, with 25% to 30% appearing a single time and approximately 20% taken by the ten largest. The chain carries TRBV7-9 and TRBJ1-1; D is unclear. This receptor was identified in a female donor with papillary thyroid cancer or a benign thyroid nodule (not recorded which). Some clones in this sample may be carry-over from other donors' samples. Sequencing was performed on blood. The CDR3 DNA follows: TGTGCCAGCAGCTTCGATAACACTGAAGCTTTCTTT. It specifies CASSFDNTEAFF.